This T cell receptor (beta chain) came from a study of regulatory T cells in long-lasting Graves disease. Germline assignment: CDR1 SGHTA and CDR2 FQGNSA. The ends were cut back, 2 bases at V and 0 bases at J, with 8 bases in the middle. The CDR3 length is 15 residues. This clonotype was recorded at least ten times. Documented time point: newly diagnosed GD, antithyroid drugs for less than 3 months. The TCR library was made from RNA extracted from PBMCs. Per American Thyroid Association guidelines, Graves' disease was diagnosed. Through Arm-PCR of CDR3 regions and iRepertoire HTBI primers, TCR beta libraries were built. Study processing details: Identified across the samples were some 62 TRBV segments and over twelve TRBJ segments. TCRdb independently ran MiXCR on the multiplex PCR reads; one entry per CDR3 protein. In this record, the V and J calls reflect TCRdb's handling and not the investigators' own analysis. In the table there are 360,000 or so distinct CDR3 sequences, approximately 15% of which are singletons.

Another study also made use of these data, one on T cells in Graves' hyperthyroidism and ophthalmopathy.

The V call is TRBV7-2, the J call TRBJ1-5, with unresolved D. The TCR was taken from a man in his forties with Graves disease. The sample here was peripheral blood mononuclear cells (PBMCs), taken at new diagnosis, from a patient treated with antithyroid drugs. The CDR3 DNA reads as TGTGCCAGCAGCTTATATTCCGATAGCAATCAGCCCCAGCATTTT. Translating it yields CASSLYSDSNQPQHF.